The 13 T cell receptor beta chains presented below share a single source sample, sequenced in a study of T cells after yellow fever vaccination. Each CDR3 protein is one row after TCRdb ran MiXCR on the 5' RACE reads. Of almost 600,000 distinct CDR3 sequences listed, roughly 12% are singletons. Sequencing used PBMCs, obtained on the day of the yellow fever booster vaccination. These receptors were collected from a man aged 30 to 39 who received the YFV17D yellow fever vaccine.

In this sample, this clonotype turned up a few times. The gene calls are TRBV6-5 and TRBJ2-1; 7 bases agree with TRBD1. Germline CDR1 and CDR2: MNHEY and SVGAGI. J gave up 6 bases and V 2 bases, and 4 bases lay outside the gene matches. This CDR3 has 14 residues. CDR3 amino acids: CASSYGTEGNEQFF. In DNA, the CDR3 is TGTGCCAGCAGTTACGGGACAGAGGGCAATGAGCAGTTCTTC.

This clonotype has a handful of counts. The V gene is TRBV4-3, the J gene TRBJ1-5, with a possible D match to TRBD1 (5 bases). The CDR3 runs 14 residues. The germline V and J ends were trimmed by 6 bases and 4 bases, with 13 bases remaining between them. CDR1 is LGHNA, CDR2 YSLEER, per germline. CDR3 amino acids: CASSRDLINQPQHF. CDR3 nucleotides: TGCGCCAGCAGTCGGGACTTAATAAATCAGCCCCAGCATTTT.

V is TRBV20-1 and J is TRBJ1-1; 7 bases map to TRBD1. V gave up 3 bases and J gave up 10 bases; unmatched junction bases: 8. Germline CDR1 and CDR2: DFQATT and SNEGSKA (reference sequence). The CDR3 is 12 amino acids. The CDR3 reads CSASLGTEGAFF. The CDR3 DNA sequence: TGCAGTGCTAGCCTCGGGACAGAGGGAGCTTTCTTT.

V gene TRBV15 combines with J gene TRBJ1-2; 8 bases line up with TRBD1. The germline gives CDR1 LNHNV, CDR2 YYDKDF (reference sequence). V lost 3 bases and J lost 8; bases outside the gene matches: 5. This CDR3 contains 13 residues. The CDR3 bases are TGTGCCACCAGCAGCGGGACAGGCTGGGGCTACACCTTC. Translation: CATSSGTGWGYTF.

This clonotype was counted between two and nine times. The chain recombines TRBV20-1 with TRBJ1-1; TRBD1 is a possible D gene (6 bases). CDR1 is DFQATT, CDR2 SNEGSKA, per germline (reference sequence). Deletions cut 6 bases from V and 0 bases from J, with 14 bases between. The CDR3 loop spans 14 amino acids. CDR3 amino acids: CSAPPDRVNTEAFF. The CDR3 bases are TGCAGTGCACCCCCGGACAGAGTGAACACTGAAGCTTTCTTT.

In this sample, this clonotype turned up once. A read error may produce the germline difference seen at one junction end. The rearrangement links TRBV5-4 to TRBJ2-5, with 7 bases aligning to TRBD2. Germline lookup yields CDR1 SGHNT and CDR2 YYREEE (reference sequence). The CDR3 extends over 14 amino acids. For the CDR3, the DNA is TGTGCCAGCAGCCCACGGGACTACCAAGAGGCCCAGTACTTC. Residues: CASSPRDYQEAQYF.

The genes are TRBV6-2 or TRBV6-3 and TRBJ2-7; 8 bases line up with TRBD2. Germline V gives CDR1 MNHEY, CDR2 SVGEGT. This CDR3 has 16 residues. Losses at the gene ends were 2 bases for V and 0 bases for J; bases not matched to a gene: 6. Written as DNA, the CDR3 is TGTGCCAGCAGTTACCGTCCAGGGACTAGCTCCTACGAGCAGTACTTC. Translating it yields CASSYRPGTSSYEQYF.

The V and J genes are TRBV7-2 and TRBJ1-4, with D perhaps TRBD1 (6 bases). CDR3 size: 16 residues. Germline CDR1 is SGHTA and CDR2 is FQGNSA. Trimming took 5 bases from V and 0 from J, leaving 13 bases between them. DNA for the CDR3: TGTGCCAGCAGCACCACCCACAGGGCAACTAATGAAAAACTGTTTTTT. Its translation: CASSTTHRATNEKLFF.

The V and J genes are TRBV5-1 and TRBJ2-3; D unresolved. CDR3 length: 14 amino acids. Trimming removed 0 bases at V and 2 bases at J, with 7 bases between. CDR1 and CDR2 (germline): SGHRS, YFSETQ. CDR3 region: CASSLGWDTDTQYF. The CDR3 DNA sequence: TGCGCCAGCAGCTTGGGTTGGGACACAGATACGCAGTATTTT. The full variable domain, in which reference TRBV5-1 and TRBJ2-3 provide the parts outside the CDR3, is KAGVTQTPRYLIKTRGQQVTLSCSPISGHRSVSWYQQTPGQGLQFLFEYFSETQRNKGNFPGRFSGRQFSNSRSEMNVSTLELGDSALYLCASSLGWDTDTQYFGPGTRLTVL.

CDR3 nucleotide sequence: TGTGCCAGCAGCTTCGACAGACCATACGAGCAGTACTTC. The encoded protein is CASSFDRPYEQYF. The V call is TRBV5-6, the J call TRBJ2-7, with D possibly being TRBD1 (5 bases). Germline V gives CDR1 SGHDT, CDR2 YYEEEE. The CDR3 is 13 amino acids. The V end lost 2 bases, the J end lost 4 bases, and 10 bases lay between the germline ends.

This clonotype was counted a few times. The gene calls are TRBV7-9 and TRBJ1-1, with a weak D call TRBD1 (6 bases). This CDR3 is 13 amino acids long. V was clipped by 7 bases and J by 4 bases, with 13 bases between them. Germline V gives CDR1 SEHNR, CDR2 FQNEAQ (reference sequence). The CDR3 nucleotides are TGTGCCAGCACCAAAACAGGGTTCACTGAAGCTTTCTTT. Translated: CASTKTGFTEAFF.

This clonotype was counted only a few times. This chain links TRBV20-1 with TRBJ2-1; 7 bases map to TRBD2. This CDR3 has 14 residues. CDR1 DFQATT and CDR2 SNEGSKA come from the germline V gene (reference sequence). Trimming at V came to 3 bases and at J to 7 bases, leaving 9 bases not matched to a gene. DNA for the CDR3: TGCAGTGCTAGGATACCGGGAGGATGGAATGAGCAGTTCTTC. Translation: CSARIPGGWNEQFF.

This clonotype came up a few times. In DNA form, the CDR3 reads TGTGCCAGCAGCTTAATGTCCAATCCAGGATCAATGAACACTGAAGCTTTCTTT. It encodes CASSLMSNPGSMNTEAFF. The chain recombines TRBV5-6 with TRBJ1-1; D ambiguous. Germline CDR1 and CDR2: SGHDT and YYEEEE. The V and J ends lost 2 bases and 0 bases respectively, with 20 bases between them. The CDR3 is made up of 18 amino acids.